The following is a T cell receptor beta chain sequence with its context. Its binding antigen is unknown. Base qualities were left out, and no much larger clone turns up one base away. This sample was included in a study of blood T cell repertoires in COVID-19 (TCRdb year 2020). Turning to the overall study: Samples from collaborators originated in the United States, Italy and Spain and spanned both the acute and convalescent phases of COVID-19. Samples were obtained from the ongoing ImmuneRACE study (first 160 participants) and from about 1,300 subjects provided by 6 global collaborators. The sample metadata nearly always contained a de-identified subject ID, COVID-19 status, age in years and sex. The repertoires were made available in a free public database intended to serve as a resource for research on the immune response to SARS-CoV-2. Subjects who had been exposed to COVID-19, were actively infected with it, or had recovered from it provided the deeply sampled blood TCRbeta repertoires that made up the dataset. The material from the prospective study consisted of cDNA or gDNA derived from T cells, B-cell-depleted T cells, or PBMCs. HLA class I and class II types, where available, came from metadata supplied by the sample provider rather than from assay-based typing. Results the study describes overall, beyond this receptor: Clinical and demographic metadata were provided uncurated, with the amount varying by source and participant.

Collaborating institutions collected whole blood in K2EDTA tubes following their own protocols. Collaborator samples were shipped for TCRbeta analysis as frozen whole blood, isolated PBMCs, or DNA extracted from either sample type. TCRbeta CDR3 regions were amplified from genomic DNA using the immunoSEQ Assay, a bias-controlled multiplex PCR. As for the authors' bioinformatics: Within the assay, amplification of reference gene primers was used to estimate how many nucleated cells each sample contained. To quantify the absolute abundance of each unique TCRbeta CDR3 rearrangement, sequence reads were collapsed and filtered. For each sample, productive Simpson clonality was calculated as the square root of Simpson's diversity index over productive rearrangements. TCRdb took this table from immuneACCESS and kept in-frame rearrangements with V and J called. Such tables lack part of the clones; where checked against another copy, unresolved V genes explain under half of the gap, and the rest is unexplained. V and J calls and clone size are those listed in that table; D and trimming were worked out from the DNA. Across this sample there are approximately 130,000 clones, with approximately 85% seen only once. 9.5% to 15% of the sample is held by the ten biggest clonotypes.

CDR1 LGHDT and CDR2 YNNKEL are derived from the germline V gene (reference sequence). CDR3 length: 15 amino acids, cysteine to phenylalanine. Of all the DNA, just the CDR3 is kept, 45 bases in frame from base 1. Trimming costs V 1 base and J 7 bases, and their ends lie 13 bases apart. Sequenced: peripheral blood. The chain is made from TRBV3-1 (or the pseudogene TRBV3-2) and TRBJ1-4; the D gene remains uncertain. The receptor was derived from a human donor in a cohort sampled during active COVID-19. For the CDR3, the sequence is CASSQGARRLEKLFF. The DNA sequence is given as TGTGCCAGCAGCCAAGGGGCCAGACGCCTTGAAAAACTGTTTTTT.